These 27 T cell receptor beta chains were sequenced from one sample in a study of human T cells and chemical hapten exposure. Stated time point: patch test 1, 2 weeks after DPC sensitization. Treatment here: therapeutic diphenylcyclopropenone sensitization with weekly scalp DPC. TCRdb reprocessed the RACE reads with MiXCR, giving one entry per CDR3 protein. The sample has fewer than 500,000 distinct CDR3 sequences; about 4.4% are singletons. Sequenced material: whole blood, taken in connection with sensitization to the hapten diphenylcyclopropenone (DPC). These receptors came from a woman between 45 and 60 years old with alopecia areata. Some clones in this sample may be carry-over from other donors' samples.

This clonotype was observed at least ten times. The rearrangement uses TRBV20-1 and TRBJ2-3; TRBD2 agrees at 9 bases. With 3 bases clipped from V and 3 bases from J, the junction kept 1 base outside the gene matches. Germline V gene sequence: CDR1 DFQATT, CDR2 SNEGSKA (reference sequence). CDR3 length: 13 amino acids. CDR3 coding DNA: TGCAGTGCTAGGACTAGCGGTACAGATACGCAGTATTTT. Translated: CSARTSGTDTQYF.

The chain couples TRBV29-1 to TRBJ2-3; D not certain. CDR3 length: 13 residues. Germline loops: CDR1 SQVTM, CDR2 ANQGSEA. Between the trimmed V and J ends, which lost 7 bases and 3 bases, there was a span of 14 bases. The CDR3 nucleotides are TGCAGCGCCGGCCCCCAAGGGACAGATACGCAGTATTTT. Amino acids: CSAGPQGTDTQYF.

The sample holds a few counts of this clonotype. The chain carries TRBV7-2 and TRBJ2-5, with D possibly matching TRBD2 (6 bases). CDR3 size: 13 residues. Germline-derived CDR1 and CDR2 are SGHTA and FQGNSA. Trimming left V 4 bases short and J 4 bases short, with 10 bases between. CDR3 region: CASSYLAIETQYF. As DNA, the CDR3 is TGTGCCAGCAGCTATCTAGCGATAGAGACCCAGTACTTC.

This clonotype was seen ten or more times. This chain links TRBV29-1 with TRBJ1-3, with 7 bases lining up with TRBD1. Germline V gives CDR1 SQVTM, CDR2 ANQGSEA. There are 14 residues in the CDR3. Losses at the gene ends were 2 bases for V and 3 bases for J; bases not matched to a gene: 4. DNA of the CDR3: TGCAGCGTTGAATTTGGGGACAGTGGAAACACCATATATTTT. It specifies CSVEFGDSGNTIYF.

In this sample, this clonotype turned up many times. The chain joins TRBV29-1 to TRBJ2-3; D is unresolved. CDR3 length equals 11 residues. V was shortened by 6 bases and J by 4 bases, with 8 bases between the two germline ends. Germline values: CDR1 SQVTM, CDR2 ANQGSEA. As DNA, the CDR3 is TGCAGCGTATCTCGCGCAGATACGCAGTATTTT. Translated: CSVSRADTQYF.

The table lists this clonotype with many counts. J is TRBJ2-7 and V is TRBV20-1, with TRBD2 matching over 8 bases. The V gene end was trimmed by 6 bases and the J gene end by 5 bases; junction bases not matched to a gene: 15. From germline, CDR1 is DFQATT and CDR2 SNEGSKA (reference sequence). This CDR3 is 15 amino acids long. The CDR3 loop is CSAPRTGGPKNEQYF. CDR3 nucleotide sequence: TGCAGTGCACCTAGGACGGGGGGGCCAAAAAACGAGCAGTACTTC.

This clonotype came up many times. V and J are TRBV29-1 and TRBJ2-7; perhaps TRBD1 as D (7 bases). The CDR3 has 12 amino acids. Germline V CDR1 and CDR2: SQVTM, ANQGSEA. The V gene lost 5 bases and the J gene lost 3 bases, with 11 bases spanning the gap. The CDR3 protein is CSVRQGGYEQYF. DNA for the CDR3: TGCAGCGTTCGACAGGGAGGCTACGAGCAGTACTTC.

A few counts support this clonotype. The chain recombines TRBV7-9 with TRBJ2-1; D is unclear. Looked up from germline, CDR1 is SEHNR and CDR2 is FQNEAQ (reference sequence). CDR3 length: 15 amino acids. V was cut by 7 bases and J by 0 bases, with 13 bases left in between. This chain's CDR3 is CASTLGSSSYNEQFF. The CDR3 DNA sequence: TGTGCCAGCACCCTCGGGTCCAGCTCCTACAATGAGCAGTTCTTC.

In nucleotides, the CDR3 is TGTGCCACCAGCAGAGTAGATCAGCCCCAGCATTTT. Its protein is CATSRVDQPQHF. This chain joins TRBV15 and TRBJ1-5, with D uncertain. The CDR3 runs 12 residues. V lost 1 base and J lost 5, with 3 bases in between. CDR1 LNHNV and CDR2 YYDKDF come from the germline V gene (reference sequence).

V usage is TRBV3-1 and J usage is TRBJ1-5; D gene ambiguous. CDR1 LGHDT and CDR2 YNNKEL come from the germline V gene (reference sequence). Trimming left V 1 base short and J 6 bases short, with 13 bases between. The length of the CDR3 is 15 residues. The CDR3 region has the DNA TGTGCCAGCAGCCAAGGCCTTTTTTTCCGTCAGCCCCAGCATTTT. As protein: CASSQGLFFRQPQHF.

There are many counts of this clonotype. The chain uses TRBV7-2 and TRBJ1-1; tentatively, D is TRBD1 (5 bases). Trimming removed 1 base from V and 5 bases from J, with 14 bases in between. This CDR3 comprises 15 residues. The germline V gene has CDR1 SGHTA and CDR2 FQGNSA. The CDR3 DNA is TGTGCCAGCAGCTTAGGTTCAGGGATGGGTACTGAAGCTTTCTTT. Residues: CASSLGSGMGTEAFF.

This clonotype was seen repeatedly, ten times or more. The chain combines TRBV12-3 or TRBV12-4 with TRBJ1-1; no clear D gene. Trimming stripped 6 bases from V and 4 bases from J, with 15 bases between. The CDR3 spans 14 residues. The CDR3 loop is CASRLLGRSTEAFF. The CDR3 bases are TGTGCCAGCAGGCTTCTCGGTAGGAGCACTGAAGCTTTCTTT.

This clonotype was recorded many times. This chain joins TRBV28 and TRBJ2-7, with D tentatively TRBD1 (6 bases). Germline CDR1 MDHEN, CDR2 SYDVKM. This CDR3 is built from 16 residues. V gave up 4 bases and J gave up 0 bases, with 16 bases separating them. CDR3 nucleotide sequence: TGTGCCAGCAGTTCCTCGACAGGTCCTCTCTCCTACGAGCAGTACTTC. Encoded protein: CASSSSTGPLSYEQYF.

The chain has TRBV6-1 and TRBJ1-6; possible D gene TRBD1, 5 bases. Germline assignment: CDR1 MNHNS and CDR2 SASEGT. V was shortened by 0 bases and J by 2 bases, with 11 bases between the two germline ends. This CDR3 has 17 amino acids. CDR3 coding DNA: TGTGCCAGCAGTGAAGCGCCAGGGACGGCCTATAATTCACCCCTCCACTTT. Protein sequence: CASSEAPGTAYNSPLHF.

The chain recombines TRBV6-2 or TRBV6-3 with TRBJ2-3; perhaps TRBD2 as D (5 bases). This CDR3 is built from 13 residues. Germline assignment: CDR1 MNHEY and CDR2 SVGEGT. V dropped 7 bases and J dropped 5 bases, with 13 bases sitting between them. The CDR3 region has the DNA TGTGCCAGCAACGAGGACTTCAGAGATACGCAGTATTTT. Translating gives CASNEDFRDTQYF.

With regard to this clonotype: With a much larger clone just one base away, this may be a read error. This rearrangement joins TRBV29-1 to TRBJ1-5, with D possibly TRBD1 on 6 matching bases. V lost 5 bases, J lost 7 bases, and 18 bases lay in between. Per the germline V gene, CDR1 is SQVTM and CDR2 is ANQGSEA. The CDR3 covers 14 residues. CDR3 loop: CSVKSGAGEQPQHF. The CDR3 DNA follows: TGCAGCGTTAAATCCGGGGCAGGGGAACAGCCCCAGCATTTT.

This clonotype was seen a handful of times. CDR3 sequence (DNA): TGTGCCTGCATGGGGGGCGACAGCAATCAGCCCCAGCATTTT. As protein: CACMGGDSNQPQHF. The chain employs TRBV30 and TRBJ1-5; D might be TRBD1 (6 bases). This CDR3 contains 14 residues. Germline loops: CDR1 GTSNPN, CDR2 SVGIG (reference sequence). V gave up 6 bases and J gave up 1 base, with 13 bases separating them. The whole variable domain, remainder taken from reference TRBV30 and TRBJ1-5, is SQTIHQWPATLVQPVGSPLSLECTVEGTSNPNLYWYRQAAGRGLQLLFYSVGIGQISSEVPQNLSASRPQDRQFILSSKKLLLSDSGFYLCACMGGDSNQPQHFGDGTRLSIL.

This clonotype has a count of ten or more. The rearrangement joins TRBV6-1 to TRBJ1-1; TRBD1 matches at 7 bases. The CDR3 length is 14 residues. CDR1 and CDR2 from the germline V gene are MNHNS and SASEGT. With 3 bases clipped from V and 1 base from J, the junction kept 2 bases outside the gene matches. The CDR3 here is CASSEGTANTEAFF. CDR3 coding DNA: TGTGCCAGCAGTGAGGGGACAGCGAACACTGAAGCTTTCTTT.

Ten or more counts support this clonotype. The rearrangement links TRBV6-5 to TRBJ2-7; D could derive from TRBD1 or TRBD2 (6 bases each). The CDR3 has 16 residues. CDR1 MNHEY and CDR2 SVGAGI come from the germline V gene. Trimming removed 2 bases from V and 2 bases from J, with 16 bases in between. CDR3 DNA: TGTGCCAGCAGTTACAGGAGGGGGAGAGTGGCCTACGAGCAGTACTTC. It yields the protein CASSYRRGRVAYEQYF.

This clonotype was seen repeatedly, ten times or more. This chain connects TRBV4-3 to TRBJ2-3; 9 nucleotides align to TRBD2. The ends lost 0 bases at V and 1 base at J; junction bases unmatched: 5. The length of the CDR3 is 17 residues. Germline values: CDR1 LGHNA, CDR2 YSLEER. The CDR3 region is CASSQDRASGGTDTQYF. The CDR3 DNA sequence: TGCGCCAGCAGCCAAGATCGGGCTAGCGGGGGCACAGATACGCAGTATTTT.

This clonotype was detected a few times. The chain employs TRBV28 and TRBJ1-1; perhaps TRBD1 as D (5 bases). The germline CDR1 and CDR2 sequences are MDHEN and SYDVKM. V was pared by 4 bases and J by 9 bases, with 15 bases between. CDR3 size: 13 residues. The CDR3, as DNA: TGTGCCAGCAGTTCCACAGGTTTGGAACAAGCTTTCTTT. Amino acid sequence: CASSSTGLEQAFF.

Many counts were recorded for this clonotype. This chain connects TRBV19 to TRBJ2-1; 7 positions match TRBD2. The germline V gene encodes CDR1 LNHDA and CDR2 SQIVND (reference sequence). J gave up 9 bases and V 8 bases, and 7 bases lay outside the gene matches. This CDR3 has 12 residues. The CDR3 nucleotides read TGTGCCAGTCAATCCTCGGGGGGTGAGCAGTTCTTC. Translation gives CASQSSGGEQFF.

This clonotype has only a few counts. The gene calls are TRBV9 and TRBJ1-4; D gene uncertain. V lost 0 bases to trimming and J lost 8 bases, with 14 bases between them. This CDR3 has 15 amino acids. Per germline, CDR1 SGDLS and CDR2 YYNGEE. The CDR3 coding sequence is TGTGCCAGCAGCGTAGGGCCGAGCCCGTCGGAAAAACTGTTTTTT. Encoded protein: CASSVGPSPSEKLFF.

J is TRBJ2-1 and V is TRBV6-5, with 8 bases matching TRBD1. The CDR3 spans 16 residues. V was clipped by 4 bases and J by 1 base; unmatched bases: 6. The germline CDR1 and CDR2 sequences are MNHEY and SVGAGI. The DNA of the CDR3 is TGTGCCAGCAGTTCCCCCAGGGGGCTATCCTACAATGAGCAGTTCTTC. This sequence encodes CASSSPRGLSYNEQFF.

The CDR3 DNA reads as TGCGCCAGCAGCCAAACCGGACTAGCGGGAGATACGCAGTATTTT. Translating it yields CASSQTGLAGDTQYF. The rearrangement joins TRBV4-1 to TRBJ2-3; 11 bases map to TRBD2. CDR1 MGHRA and CDR2 YSYEKL come from the germline V gene. V lost 2 bases and J lost 5; bases outside the gene matches: 3. The CDR3 has 15 residues.

This clonotype was seen more than once but under ten times. The chain carries TRBV20-1 and TRBJ1-2, with D maybe TRBD1 (6 bases). CDR3 size: 15 residues. With 0 bases removed from V and 2 bases from J, the gap between germline ends came to 13 bases. From germline, CDR1 is DFQATT and CDR2 SNEGSKA (reference sequence). In DNA, the CDR3 is TGCAGTGCTAGAGATCTGGCAGGGGAGAACTATGGCTACACCTTC. This gives the protein CSARDLAGENYGYTF.

Many counts were recorded for this clonotype. This chain uses TRBV28 with TRBJ2-7; TRBD1 is a possible D gene (5 bases). The V end was cut by 3 bases, the J end by 1 base, with 10 bases between. The CDR3 covers 14 residues. Germline CDR1 is MDHEN and CDR2 is SYDVKM. CDR3 residues: CASSFFQGSYEQYF. The DNA of the CDR3 is TGTGCCAGCAGTTTTTTCCAGGGATCCTACGAGCAGTACTTC.